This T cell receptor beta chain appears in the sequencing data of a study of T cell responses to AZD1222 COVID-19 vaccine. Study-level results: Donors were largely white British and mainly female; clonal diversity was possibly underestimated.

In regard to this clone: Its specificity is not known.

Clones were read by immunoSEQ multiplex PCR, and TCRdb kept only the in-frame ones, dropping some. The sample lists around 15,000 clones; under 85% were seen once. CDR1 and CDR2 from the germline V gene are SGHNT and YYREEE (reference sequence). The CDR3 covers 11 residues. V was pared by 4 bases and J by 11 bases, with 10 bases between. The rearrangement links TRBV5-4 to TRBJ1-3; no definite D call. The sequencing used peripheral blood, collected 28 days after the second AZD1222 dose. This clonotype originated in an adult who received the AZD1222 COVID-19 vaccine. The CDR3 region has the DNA TGTGCCAGCAGCGATCGATACGCCATATATTTT. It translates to CASSDRYAIYF. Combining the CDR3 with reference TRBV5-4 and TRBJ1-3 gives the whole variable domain ETGVTQSPTHLIKTRGQQVTLRCSSQSGHNTVSWYQQALGQGPQFIFQYYREEENGRGNFPPRFSGLQFPNYSSELNVNALELDDSALYLCASSDRYAIYFGEGSWLTVV.